The rows below give T cell receptor beta chains drawn from one sample of a study of control samples from healthy donors and cancer patients. Libraries were prepared by immunoSEQ multiplex PCR; TCRdb keeps only in-frame clonotypes and omits some of them. There are about 110,000 clones in the sample; about 83% occur only once, and 13% lies in the top ten. Sequenced input: blood. Receptors were obtained from a woman in her forties or fifties in good health. Both conserved end residues are part of each CDR3. D genes are given only for firm matches. Size tells how often a clone was seen (once, few, many) or the class of an expanded clone, and some rows leave it out.

J,V,D,size,CDR3,DNA
TRBJ2-3,TRBV6-6,NA,few,CASSYSIFTDTQYF,TGTGCCAGCAGTTACTCGATTTTCACAGATACGCAGTATTTT
TRBJ2-1,TRBV2,TRBD2,NA,CASSEKVGYSGGRNEQFF,TGTGCCAGCAGTGAAAAGGTCGGGTATAGCGGGGGGAGAAATGAGCAGTTCTTC
TRBJ1-6,TRBV11-3,NA,NA,CASSLVGGSNSPLHF,TGTGCCAGCAGCTTAGTCGGGGGAAGTAATTCACCCCTCCACTTT
TRBJ2-1,TRBV29-1,NA,NA,CSVGGAADNEQFF,TGCAGCGTTGGGGGCGCGGCGGACAATGAGCAGTTCTTC
TRBJ2-7,TRBV15,TRBD2,NA,CATSRKDSGRKNYEQYF,TGTGCCACCAGCAGAAAAGACAGCGGGAGGAAAAATTACGAGCAGTACTTC
TRBJ1-4,TRBV4-3,NA,NA,CASSQDKGWGNEKLFF,TGCGCCAGCAGCCAAGATAAGGGCTGGGGAAATGAAAAACTGTTTTTT
TRBJ2-2,TRBV3-1/TRBV3-2,NA,NA,CASSQATGGSIGELFF,TGTGCCAGCAGCCAAGCCACCGGGGGCTCGATCGGGGAGCTGTTTTTT
TRBJ2-3,TRBV9,NA,once,CASSPSGPGVDTQYF,TGTGCCAGCAGCCCAAGCGGACCCGGGGTAGATACGCAGTATTTT
TRBJ2-5,TRBV24-1,TRBD2,NA,CATAGGAVETQYF,TGTGCCACGGCCGGGGGGGCGGTTGAGACCCAGTACTTC
TRBJ1-3,TRBV5-1,NA,NA,CASSLTGGLGGNTIYF,TGCGCCAGCAGCTTGACTGGGGGGCTCGGTGGAAACACCATATATTTT
TRBJ2-7,TRBV5-1,TRBD2,NA,CASGGDPSYEQYF,TGCGCCAGCGGGGGGGACCCCTCCTACGAGCAGTACTTC
TRBJ2-7,TRBV6-4,NA,NA,CASSAQGGSEQYF,TGTGCCAGCAGTGCACAGGGAGGGTCCGAGCAGTACTTC
TRBJ2-7,TRBV28,TRBD2,NA,CASSLFGVAGAYEQYF,TGTGCCAGCAGTTTATTCGGGGTAGCGGGGGCCTACGAGCAGTACTTC
TRBJ1-5,TRBV7-2,NA,NA,CASSFPGVNQPQHF,TGTGCCAGCAGCTTTCCGGGGGTCAATCAGCCCCAGCATTTT
TRBJ1-3,TRBV6-6,TRBD1,NA,CASSYPGTGFNTIYF,TGTGCCAGCAGTTATCCCGGGACAGGGTTCAACACCATATATTTT
TRBJ2-1,TRBV6-6,TRBD2,NA,CASSSPTGGPDEQFF,TGTGCCAGCAGTTCCCCGACGGGGGGGCCCGATGAGCAGTTCTTC
TRBJ1-5,TRBV2,NA,NA,CASRGEDNQPQHF,TGTGCCAGCAGGGGCGAAGATAATCAGCCCCAGCATTTT
TRBJ2-7,TRBV11-3,TRBD2,NA,CASSLGGTSGYYEQYF,TGTGCCAGCAGCTTAGGTGGGACTAGCGGTTACTACGAGCAGTACTTC
TRBJ1-1,TRBV12-2,NA,NA,CASRRQETGGAKAFF,TGTGCAAGTCGCCGACAGGAGACAGGGGGCGCTAAAGCTTTCTTT
TRBJ2-2,TRBV7-7,NA,NA,CASSFFPDANGELFF,TGTGCTAGCAGCTTTTTTCCTGACGCGAACGGGGAGCTGTTTTTT
TRBJ1-1,TRBV6-6,NA,NA,CASSYNPGRTEAFF,TGTGCCAGCAGTTACAACCCAGGACGAACTGAAGCTTTCTTT
TRBJ1-2,TRBV7-9,NA,NA,CASSLISRNYGYTF,TGTGCCAGCAGCTTAATTTCCAGGAACTATGGCTACACCTTC
TRBJ1-6,TRBV9,NA,NA,CASSVGPENSPLHF,TGTGCCAGCAGCGTAGGGCCAGAGAATTCACCCCTCCACTTT
TRBJ1-3,TRBV5-6,NA,NA,CASSLGGASGNTIYF,TGTGCCAGCAGCTTAGGAGGGGCCTCTGGAAACACCATATATTTT
TRBJ2-4,TRBV19,NA,NA,CASSMVGAEAKNIQYF,TGTGCCAGTAGTATGGTAGGGGCTGAAGCCAAAAACATTCAGTACTTC
TRBJ2-1,TRBV30,TRBD2,few,CAWSVPPLAGVTNEQFF,TGTGCCTGGAGTGTACCCCCTCTAGCGGGAGTAACAAATGAGCAGTTCTTC
TRBJ2-7,TRBV7-8,TRBD2,NA,CASSSFASGRSAEQYF,TGTGCCAGCAGCTCCTTTGCTAGCGGGAGATCTGCCGAGCAGTACTTC
TRBJ2-1,TRBV27,TRBD2,once,CASSPYKTSGRQNNEQFF,TGTGCCAGCAGTCCCTATAAGACTAGCGGCAGGCAAAACAATGAGCAGTTCTTC
TRBJ2-5,TRBV12-5,NA,once,CASGPGTSQETQYF,TGTGCTAGTGGTCCTGGGACTTCCCAAGAGACCCAGTACTTC
TRBJ2-1,TRBV6-2/TRBV6-3,NA,NA,CASSYLSSSRVSEQFF,TGTGCCAGCAGTTACTTGTCTAGCTCTCGGGTGAGTGAGCAGTTCTTC
TRBJ2-3,TRBV28,NA,NA,CASSSITDTQYF,TGTGCCAGCAGTTCAATCACAGATACGCAGTATTTT
TRBJ2-1,TRBV7-3,NA,NA,CASSAGFHDNEQFF,TGTGCCAGCAGCGCGGGATTTCACGACAATGAGCAGTTCTTC
TRBJ1-2,TRBV5-5,NA,NA,CASSHSAPPRGYTF,TGTGCCAGCAGCCATTCGGCCCCACCTAGAGGCTACACCTTC
TRBJ2-2,TRBV6-2/TRBV6-3,TRBD2,NA,CASSYESGGANTGELFF,TGTGCCAGCAGTTACGAAAGCGGGGGGGCTAACACCGGGGAGCTGTTTTTT
TRBJ1-1,TRBV9,NA,NA,CASTPTGRNTEAFF,TGTGCCAGCACCCCCACAGGGAGGAACACTGAAGCTTTCTTT
TRBJ2-1,TRBV27,TRBD1,NA,CASSFTGTGGFVSYNEQFF,TGTGCCAGCAGTTTCACCGGGACAGGGGGTTTTGTCTCCTACAATGAGCAGTTCTTC
TRBJ1-4,TRBV24-1,NA,once,CATSDSRHREGEKLFF,TGTGCCACCAGTGATTCCCGGCACAGGGAGGGTGAAAAACTGTTTTTT
TRBJ2-5,TRBV2,NA,NA,CASRRGETQYF,TGTGCCAGCCGAAGGGGAGAGACCCAGTACTTC
TRBJ2-7,TRBV6-5,NA,NA,CASNRAVDYEQYF,TGTGCCAGCAACCGAGCGGTAGACTACGAGCAGTACTTC
TRBJ2-4,TRBV27,TRBD1,NA,CASRTGGLVKNIQYF,TGTGCCAGCAGAACAGGGGGGCTAGTCAAAAACATTCAGTACTTC
TRBJ2-2,TRBV5-4,NA,hyperexpanded,CASSEEGGRTGELFF,TGTGCCAGCAGCGAGGAAGGAGGGCGCACCGGGGAGCTGTTTTTT
TRBJ2-1,TRBV5-6,TRBD1,NA,CASSYGTGSYNEQFF,TGTGCCAGCAGCTACGGGACAGGGAGCTACAATGAGCAGTTCTTC
TRBJ1-5,TRBV15,TRBD1,NA,CATSRYKGQGHLDAQHF,TGTGCCACCAGCAGATATAAGGGACAGGGCCATCTTGACGCCCAGCATTTT
TRBJ1-2,TRBV10-3,NA,NA,CAISDAGNYGYTF,TGTGCCATCAGTGACGCAGGGAACTATGGCTACACCTTC
TRBJ2-3,TRBV19,NA,NA,CASSINRGDTQYF,TGTGCCAGTAGTATTAACCGAGGGGATACGCAGTATTTT